The clone carrying this T cell receptor beta chain was detected many times. The record originates from a study of human T cells and chemical hapten exposure. In the original analysis: Per sample, the median was around 100,000 TCRs, with values from 23,224 to 690,600. TCRdb reanalysed the RACE reads using MiXCR and keeps one entry per CDR3 protein. The V and J calls here are based on TCRdb, not the publication. The data contain 95,000 to 150,000 distinct CDR3 sequences, roughly 13% of them singletons. The V and J ends lost 2 bases and 2 bases, in that order; junction bases with no gene match: 5. This CDR3 comprises 15 residues. CDR1 and CDR2 from the germline V gene are MNHEY and SVGAGI. Time point specified: pre-sensitization, week 0. The treatment is: therapeutic diphenylcyclopropenone sensitization with weekly scalp DPC.

The input for sequencing was whole blood, taken in connection with sensitization to the hapten diphenylcyclopropenone (DPC). The sequence was collected from a woman under 30 with alopecia areata. Some clones in this sample may be carry-over from other donors' samples. V gene TRBV6-5 combines with J gene TRBJ1-2, with TRBD1 matching 7 bases. The DNA for the CDR3 is TGTGCCAGCAGTTACCATCCACAGGGGAACTATGGCTACACCTTC. Its protein product is CASSYHPQGNYGYTF.